This T cell receptor beta chain was recorded in a study of blood T cell repertoires in COVID-19 (TCRdb year 2020). About the full investigation: Samples covering the acute and convalescent phases of COVID-19 were provided by collaborators in the United States, Italy and Spain. The prospective study material was composed of cDNA or gDNA derived from T cells, B-cell-depleted T cells, or PBMCs. Subjects who had been exposed to COVID-19, were actively infected with it, or had recovered from it provided the deeply sampled blood TCRbeta repertoires that made up the dataset. The repertoires were released in a freely available public database intended as a resource for research on the immune response to SARS-CoV-2. The samples were drawn from the first 160 participants of the ongoing ImmuneRACE study and from 1,254 subjects provided by 6 global collaborators. The sample metadata nearly always contained a de-identified subject ID, COVID-19 status, age in years and sex. Where available, HLA class I and class II types were taken from metadata supplied by the sample provider and were not determined by assay-based typing. Points the paper makes about the study in general: Clinical and demographic metadata were provided uncurated, with the amount varying by source and participant.

Whole blood was collected in K2EDTA tubes by collaborating institutions according to the institutions' own protocols. For TCRbeta analysis, collaborators shipped samples in one of three forms: frozen whole blood, isolated PBMCs, or DNA extracted from either of those sample types. TCRbeta CDR3 regions were amplified from genomic DNA by means of the immunoSEQ Assay, a bias-controlled multiplex PCR. In the source study's methods: The number of nucleated cells in each sample was estimated from the amplification of reference gene primers within the assay. Sequence reads were collapsed and filtered to measure the absolute abundance of every unique TCRbeta CDR3 rearrangement. For each sample, productive Simpson clonality was calculated as the square root of Simpson's diversity index over productive rearrangements. Imported from immuneACCESS, the table was reduced by TCRdb to in-frame sequences with V and J called. These copies leave out some clones; in studies compared against another copy, an unresolved V gene accounts for under half, and the cause of the remainder is not known. The V and J calls and clone size come from that table; D and trimming were worked out from the DNA. The sample data list about 240,000 clones, and roughly 83% of these were observed just once. Jointly, the top ten make up more than 9% of the sample.

Remarks on this clone: Its antigen remains undetermined. No base quality information exists; no much larger clone differs at one position.

CDR1 and CDR2 are drawn from the germline V gene: SGHVS, FQNEAQ. V and J are trimmed by 4 bases and 7 bases, and the gene matches miss 6 bases of the junction. Inclusive of the bounding cysteine and phenylalanine, the CDR3 is 15 residues long. Just the 45-base CDR3 DNA is kept, in frame starting at base 1. The receptor's source is a man older than 75 with acute or convalescent COVID-19. Sequencing used peripheral blood. The chain links TRBV7-8 with TRBJ1-6; TRBD1 fits 8 bases in the junction. CDR3 protein: CASSYRTGWNSPLHF. The DNA is TGTGCCAGCAGCTACAGGACAGGGTGGAATTCACCCCTCCACTTT.